This TCR beta chain appears in the sequencing data of a study of OX40 agonist ivuxolimab in advanced cancers. At the level of the study: With ivuxolimab, an agonistic anti-OX40 (CD134) antibody, patients were treated. In this trial design, patients received ivuxolimab intravenously at 0.01 to 10 mg/kg every 2 weeks.

This CDR3 has 15 amino acids. V lost 5 bases, J lost 1 base, and 5 bases stayed unmatched. Germline V gene data show CDR1 as MNHNS and CDR2 as SASEGT. Sequencing was performed with immunoSEQ multiplex PCR; in TCRdb, only in-frame clones are kept and a portion is missing. The table lists almost 70,000 clones, almost 90% of them singletons. V gene TRBV6-1 combines with J gene TRBJ2-4, with 7 bases that match TRBD1. This TCR came from an adult with an advanced solid tumor such as melanoma, head and neck, liver or kidney cancer. The specimen was CD4+ or CD8+ T cells sorted from blood, collected in a trial of the OX40 agonist ivuxolimab. CDR3 amino acids: CASSRDRDAKNIQYF. The CDR3 DNA reads TGTGCCAGCAGTAGAGACAGGGACGCCAAAAACATTCAGTACTTC.